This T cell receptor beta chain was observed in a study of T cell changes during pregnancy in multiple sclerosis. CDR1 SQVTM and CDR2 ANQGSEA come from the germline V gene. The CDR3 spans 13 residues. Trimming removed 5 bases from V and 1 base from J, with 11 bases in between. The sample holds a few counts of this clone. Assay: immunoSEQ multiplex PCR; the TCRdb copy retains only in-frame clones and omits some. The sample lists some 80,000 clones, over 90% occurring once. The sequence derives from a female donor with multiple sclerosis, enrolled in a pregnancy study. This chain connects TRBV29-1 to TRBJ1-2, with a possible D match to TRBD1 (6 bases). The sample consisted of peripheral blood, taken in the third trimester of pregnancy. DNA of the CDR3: TGCAGCGTTCAAAGACAGGATAACTATGGCTACACCTTC. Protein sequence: CSVQRQDNYGYTF. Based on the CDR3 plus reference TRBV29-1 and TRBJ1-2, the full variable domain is SAVISQKPSRDICQRGTSLTIQCQVDSQVTMMFWYRQQPGQSLTLIATANQGSEATYESGFVIDKFPISRPNLTFSTLTVSNMSPEDSSIYLCSVQRQDNYGYTFGSGTRLTVV.